Below are 5 T cell receptor beta chains sequenced from a single sample in a study of T cell responses to AZD1222 COVID-19 vaccine. TCRdb's table, derived via immunoSEQ multiplex PCR, lists solely in-frame clones and lacks some. This sample yields over 75,000 clones, of which roughly 85% are seen a single time; roughly 3.1% belongs to the top ten. The specimen was peripheral blood, collected 28 days after the second AZD1222 dose. These receptors were collected from an adult who received the AZD1222 COVID-19 vaccine.

The gene calls are TRBV27 and TRBJ1-5; no reliable D call. V dropped 6 bases and J dropped 9 bases, with 18 bases sitting between them. The CDR3 totals 14 residues. The germline CDR1 and CDR2 sequences are MNHEY and SMNVEV (reference sequence). The CDR3 protein is CASRRSMDEGPQHF. Here the CDR3 DNA reads TGTGCCAGCAGGCGATCAATGGATGAGGGGCCCCAGCATTTT.

The gene calls are TRBV19 and TRBJ2-2; TRBD1 aligns across 7 bases. The germline V gene encodes CDR1 LNHDA and CDR2 SQIVND (reference sequence). The ends lost 7 bases at V and 1 base at J; junction bases unmatched: 3. The CDR3 is made up of 14 amino acids. CDR3 in DNA: TGTGCCAGTAACCGGGACAGGAACACCGGGGAGCTGTTTTTT. It codes for CASNRDRNTGELFF.

This clone was counted only a few times. Other DNA sequences in the sample encode the same CDR3. The chain joins TRBV29-1 to TRBJ1-1; 7 bases are shared with TRBD1. J lost 1 base, V lost 2 bases, and 1 base had no gene match. CDR3 length: 13 amino acids. Germline-derived CDR1 and CDR2 are SQVTM and ANQGSEA. The CDR3 sequence: CSVERQGNTEAFF. The CDR3 DNA follows: TGCAGCGTTGAACGACAGGGGAACACTGAAGCTTTCTTT. Full variable domain (rest looked up from reference TRBV29-1 and TRBJ1-1): SAVISQKPSRDICQRGTSLTIQCQVDSQVTMMFWYRQQPGQSLTLIATANQGSEATYESGFVIDKFPISRPNLTFSTLTVSNMSPEDSSIYLCSVERQGNTEAFFGQGTRLTVV.

The chain has TRBV7-9 and TRBJ1-1; 9 bases fit TRBD1. This CDR3 contains 15 residues. With V trimmed by 5 bases and J by 0 bases, 4 bases remained unmatched. The germline V gene has CDR1 SEHNR and CDR2 FQNEAQ (reference sequence). The CDR3 sequence: CASSPRDRVNTEAFF. CDR3 nucleotides: TGTGCCAGCAGCCCCCGGGACAGGGTGAACACTGAAGCTTTCTTT.

In this sample, this clone turned up once. The gene calls are TRBV24-1 and TRBJ2-7; D remains unclear. Germline CDR1 reads KGHDR; CDR2 reads SFDVKD. V lost 4 bases and J 5 bases, leaving 8 bases between the germline ends. The CDR3 totals 12 residues. Written as DNA, the CDR3 is TGTGCCACCAGTGACGACACCCACGAGCAGTACTTC. Residues: CATSDDTHEQYF.